This T cell receptor (beta chain) was retrieved from a study of low-dose radiotherapy and immunotherapy resistance in tumors. Study context: Intravenous nivolumab 240 mg every two weeks plus ipilimumab 1 mg/kg every six weeks was given to patients. Patients took 300 mg oral aspirin daily for four cycles from cycle 1 day 1.

Many counts were recorded for this clonotype. The trim removed 4 bases at V and 0 bases at J, leaving 18 bases unmatched. Germline V gene data show CDR1 as SGHRS and CDR2 as YFSETQ. CDR3 length: 20 residues. Time point specified: before trial treatment. Each donor was administered nivolumab, ipilimumab, aspirin, low-dose cyclophosphamide and low-dose radiotherapy. cDNA synthesis used a TRAV/TRBV-specific primer set for both chains. A roughly 20-cycle PCR with a constant-region primer and V-primer adapter amplified TCRs. MiXCR, applied by TCRdb to the reads, yields one record per CDR3 protein. The data contain about 64,000 distinct CDR3 sequences, around 27% of them seen just once; the ten biggest clones take up approximately 7%.

V and J are TRBV5-1 and TRBJ2-7; 11 bases align to TRBD2. The TCR originated in a male donor with rectosigmoid adenocarcinoma. Material: PBMCs, obtained before treatment. CDR3 sequence (DNA): TGCGCCAGCAGCATATACCAACCGGGACTAGCGGCCCCGAGCTCCTACGAGCAGTACTTC. Translated: CASSIYQPGLAAPSSYEQYF.